This TCR beta chain was documented in a study of blood T cell repertoires in COVID-19. Overall study context: T cells, B-cell-depleted T cells, or PBMCs provided the cDNA or gDNA that served as material.

The method was immunoSEQ multiplex PCR; TCRdb's version includes in-frame clones alone and lacks a portion of them. Of about 270,000 clones in the sample, over 75% were seen once. This clone was observed a single time. The V gene end was trimmed by 7 bases and the J gene end by 5 bases; junction bases not matched to a gene: 3. CDR3 size: 11 residues. The germline V gene has CDR1 SQVTM and CDR2 ANQGSEA. The clonotype was recovered from a woman between 50 and 59 years old with acute or convalescent COVID-19. The gene calls are TRBV29-1 and TRBJ2-5; 8 bases agree with TRBD1. The sample was peripheral blood. CDR3: CSGRQGETQYF. In nucleotides, the CDR3 is TGCAGCGGCAGACAGGGGGAGACCCAGTACTTC. Filled out from reference TRBV29-1 and TRBJ2-5, the complete variable domain reads SAVISQKPSRDICQRGTSLTIQCQVDSQVTMMFWYRQQPGQSLTLIATANQGSEATYESGFVIDKFPISRPNLTFSTLTVSNMSPEDSSIYLCSGRQGETQYFGPGTRLLVL.